These 3 T cell receptor beta chains share one sample of origin, sequenced in a study of blood T cell repertoires in COVID-19. The table came from immunoSEQ multiplex PCR; TCRdb's copy has only in-frame clones and leaves some out. The sample lists about 24,000 clones; about nine tenths were seen once. The sequencing sample was made of peripheral blood. These receptors originate from a man aged 45 to 65 with active COVID-19.

The chain is built from TRBV30 and TRBJ2-4, with a possible D match to TRBD2 (6 bases). V gave up 2 bases and J gave up 3 bases, with 11 bases separating them. CDR3 length: 14 amino acids. Germline V gene lookup returns CDR1 GTSNPN and CDR2 SVGIG (reference sequence). CDR3 DNA sequence: TGTGCCTGGAGTCCCCCCGGGGGCAAAAACATTCAGTACTTC. This codes for CAWSPPGGKNIQYF.

The rearrangement uses TRBV5-1 and TRBJ2-3, with TRBD1 identical over 7 bases. CDR3 size: 15 residues. The V segment lost 0 bases and the J segment 5 bases; nucleotides outside the gene matches: 6. Germline CDR1 and CDR2: SGHRS and YFSETQ. The chain's CDR3 is CASSLGPGQKDTQYF. The CDR3 DNA follows: TGCGCCAGCAGCTTGGGGCCGGGACAGAAAGATACGCAGTATTTT.

V is TRBV5-6 and J is TRBJ1-1; TRBD1 agrees at 8 bases. The germline V gene encodes CDR1 SGHDT and CDR2 YYEEEE. The CDR3 sequence is 16 residues long. With V trimmed by 4 bases and J by 7 bases, 15 bases remained unmatched. The CDR3 loop reads CASSEEVGQVFSEAFF. CDR3 DNA sequence: TGTGCCAGCAGCGAGGAAGTGGGACAGGTTTTTAGTGAAGCTTTCTTT. The whole variable domain, remainder taken from reference TRBV5-6 and TRBJ1-1, is DAGVTQSPTHLIKTRGQQVTLRCSPKSGHDTVSWYQQALGQGPQFIFQYYEEEERQRGNFPDRFSGHQFPNYSSELNVNALLLGDSALYLCASSEEVGQVFSEAFFGQGTRLTVV.